These T cell receptor beta chains were read from a single sample in a study of cytomegalovirus exposure and HLA in healthy donors. Assay: immunoSEQ multiplex PCR; the TCRdb copy retains only in-frame clones and omits some. The sample has about 77,000 clones, around 82% seen once. The specimen sequenced was PBMCs. The receptors derive from a man in his forties in good health and CMV-seronegative. Both conserved end residues are part of each CDR3. The D gene is left open where the match is weak. The size of a clone is reported for some rows only, either as once, few or many, or as a class for expanded clones.

TRBV4-1	TRBD1	TRBJ2-7	-	TGCGCCAGCAGCCAAGGGGCCGGGACAGGGTTGGGCTACGAGCAGTACTTC	CASSQGAGTGLGYEQYF
TRBV7-2	TRBD1	TRBJ1-3	once	TGTGCCAGCAGCCCTACAGGGGGCTCTGGAAACACCATATATTTT	CASSPTGGSGNTIYF
TRBV6-5	-	TRBJ2-7	few	TGTGCCAGCAGTGGGAGGACAGGCTACGAGCAGTACTTC	CASSGRTGYEQYF
TRBV11-2	TRBD1	TRBJ1-1	-	TGTGCCAGCAGCACAACAGGGGAGACTGAAGCTTTCTTT	CASSTTGETEAFF
TRBV6-1	-	TRBJ2-7	-	TGTGCCAGCTGGGGAGCACCTTACTACGAGCAGTACTTC	CASWGAPYYEQYF
TRBV4-2	-	TRBJ1-2	once	TGTGCCAGCAGCCAAGACCCTACAGGCTCTAGGTATGGCTACACCTTC	CASSQDPTGSRYGYTF
TRBV5-1	-	TRBJ2-7	-	TGCGCCAGCAGCTTGGTCCCAGGCCCCTACGAGCAGTACTTC	CASSLVPGPYEQYF
TRBV28	-	TRBJ2-2	-	TGTGCCAGCAGTTTTTACAGGCAAGCACCGAACACCGGGGAGCTGTTTTTT	CASSFYRQAPNTGELFF
TRBV11-2	TRBD1	TRBJ1-4	-	TGTGCCAGCACCAGAAAGGACAGGGGGCCGACTAATGAAAAACTGTTTTTT	CASTRKDRGPTNEKLFF
TRBV18	-	TRBJ1-6	once	TGTGCCAGCTCCCTCCAGGACAGCCGACTCTATAATTCACCCCTCCACTTT	CASSLQDSRLYNSPLHF
TRBV7-9	-	TRBJ1-2	-	TGTGCCAGCAGCTTTGAACAGGGTTATGGCTACACCTTC	CASSFEQGYGYTF
TRBV9	TRBD2	TRBJ2-7	-	TGTGCCAGCAGCGGGGGACTACTGGGTCACGAGCAGTACTTC	CASSGGLLGHEQYF
TRBV4-2	TRBD1	TRBJ2-3	-	TGTGCCAGCAGCCAAGGCCACCCGGGACAGGGTTCAGATACGCAGTATTTT	CASSQGHPGQGSDTQYF
TRBV7-2	-	TRBJ1-1	-	TGTGCCAGCAGCTTCTCGGACACTCCCGGGGCTTTCTTT	CASSFSDTPGAFF
TRBV5-6	-	TRBJ1-2	-	TGTGCCAGCAGCTTAGGAAGGGCGGACTATGGCTACCCCTTC	CASSLGRADYGYPF
TRBV5-1	-	TRBJ2-3	once	TGCGCCAGCAGCTTGATTAAGAGTAGCACAGATACGCAGTATTTT	CASSLIKSSTDTQYF
TRBV7-2	TRBD1	TRBJ1-4	-	TGTGCCAGCAGCTTAGTTGGGATACAGGGGGGAGCAACTAATGAAAAACTGTTTTTT	CASSLVGIQGGATNEKLFF
TRBV7-2	-	TRBJ2-3	-	TGTGCCAGCAGCCCGGACTACCTTAGCACAGATACGCAGTATTTT	CASSPDYLSTDTQYF
TRBV6-1	TRBD2	TRBJ2-1	few	TGTGCCAGCAGTGAAGCCCCGACTAGCGGAACCTACAATGAGCAGTTCTTC	CASSEAPTSGTYNEQFF
TRBV7-9	TRBD1	TRBJ1-1	-	TGTGCCACGGACAGGTGGAACACTGAAGCTTTCTTT	CATDRWNTEAFF
TRBV6-5	TRBD1	TRBJ2-7	few	TGTGCCAGCGGCCGGGACAGGTCCTCCTACGAGCAGTACTTC	CASGRDRSSYEQYF
TRBV6-5	-	TRBJ1-1	-	TGTGCCAGCAGTTACGGGACAAAGTTT	CASSYGTKF
TRBV11-3	-	TRBJ2-6	-	TGTGCCAGCAGCCCCAGGGGAGGGTCTGGGGCCAACGTCCTGACTTTC	CASSPRGGSGANVLTF
TRBV7-2	TRBD1	TRBJ1-5	-	TGTGCCAGCAGCTTAGGTGGGACAGGGAACAATCAGCCCCAGCATTTT	CASSLGGTGNNQPQHF
TRBV19	-	TRBJ1-1	-	TGTGCCAGTAGTCCGCGGACAGACAGCACTGAAGCTTTCTTT	CASSPRTDSTEAFF
TRBV19	-	TRBJ2-3	once	TGTGCCAGCTGCTTAGCGGGCACAGATACGCAGTATTTT	CASCLAGTDTQYF
TRBV6-5	-	TRBJ1-5	-	TGTGCCAGCAGTTCAGGGTTTAGCAATCAGCCCCAGCATTTT	CASSSGFSNQPQHF
TRBV2	-	TRBJ2-7	-	TGTGCCAGTAAATACAGGCTACCCTACGAGCAGTACTTC	CASKYRLPYEQYF
TRBV9	TRBD1	TRBJ1-2	-	TGTGCCAGCAGCGCCGAGGACAGGGGTGTTTGGGGCTACACCTTC	CASSAEDRGVWGYTF
TRBV18	-	TRBJ1-4	-	TGTGCCAGCTCATTCTCACGACTGGAGGAAAAACTGTTTTTT	CASSFSRLEEKLFF
TRBV27	-	TRBJ2-1	-	TGTGCCAGCAGAGTTGACATATACAATGAGCAGTTCTTC	CASRVDIYNEQFF
TRBV15	TRBD1	TRBJ2-2	few	TGTGCCACCAGCAGACAGGGGGCCGCGAACACCGGGGAGCTGTTTTTT	CATSRQGAANTGELFF
TRBV6-5	-	TRBJ2-2	-	TGTGCCAGCAGTTACTCGGGAGCGAACACCGGGGAGCTGTTTTTT	CASSYSGANTGELFF
TRBV18	-	TRBJ1-4	-	TGTGCCAGCTCACCACTATATGAAAAACTGTTTTTT	CASSPLYEKLFF
TRBV19	-	TRBJ1-6	-	TGTGCCGGTCGACAGTCTCGGTTCCCGAATTCACCCCTCCACTTT	CAGRQSRFPNSPLHF
TRBV2	-	TRBJ1-6	-	TGTGCCAGCACCACAGTTTATTCACCCCTCCACTTT	CASTTVYSPLHF
TRBV18	TRBD1	TRBJ1-6	-	TGTGCCAGCTCTCCCGGTCCGCCAGGGGGTAATTCACCCCTCCACTTT	CASSPGPPGGNSPLHF
TRBV30	TRBD2	TRBJ2-2	-	TGTGCCTGGAGTGTCGGCCTAGCGGGCACCGGGGAGCTGTTTTTT	CAWSVGLAGTGELFF
TRBV28	-	TRBJ2-5	once	TGTGCCAGCCTTCAAGAGACCCAGTACTTC	CASLQETQYF
TRBV7-9	TRBD1	TRBJ1-2	-	TGTGCCAGCAGCTCTACTTCACGGGACAGGGCACCTGGTGGCTACACCTTC	CASSSTSRDRAPGGYTF
TRBV29-1	-	TRBJ2-2	-	TGCAGCGTTGAAGTGATGGTAGACTTAAACACCGGGGAGCTGTTTTTT	CSVEVMVDLNTGELFF
TRBV21-1	-	TRBJ1-1	once	TGTGCCAGCACCCGAAGAAGGGGGCTGACGAGGAACACTGAAGCTTTCTTT	CASTRRRGLTRNTEAFF
TRBV7-6	-	TRBJ2-2	once	TGTGCCAGCAGCTCTCCCCGGAGGGGAGGTCATACCGGGGAGCTGTTTTTT	CASSSPRRGGHTGELFF
TRBV2	-	TRBJ1-6	-	TGTGCCAGCTCCGGACAGCAAAATTCACCCCTCCACTTT	CASSGQQNSPLHF
TRBV5-1	TRBD1	TRBJ1-6	-	TGCGCCAGCAGCGACAACACAGGGGGTGATTCACCCCTCCACTTT	CASSDNTGGDSPLHF
TRBV25-1	TRBD1	TRBJ1-5	-	TGTGCCAGCAGTGGGGGACAGGGGAGCAATCAGCCCCAGCATTTT	CASSGGQGSNQPQHF
TRBV19	TRBD1	TRBJ2-7	-	TGTGCCAGTAAGGACAGGAGCTCCTACGAGCAGTACTTC	CASKDRSSYEQYF
TRBV6-6	-	TRBJ2-3	-	TGTGCCAGCAGCCGTGACGGGGCAGATACGCAGTATTTT	CASSRDGADTQYF
TRBV6-1	-	TRBJ1-2	-	TGTGCCAGCAGTACAGGGATAGGCTACACCTTC	CASSTGIGYTF
TRBV7-7	-	TRBJ2-2	-	TGTGCTAGCAGCCGCGGTACCACCGGGGAGCTGTTTTTT	CASSRGTTGELFF
TRBV7-9	-	TRBJ1-4	-	TGTGCCAGCAGCTTAGGGCCAGGGTCTAATGAAAAACTGTTTTTT	CASSLGPGSNEKLFF
TRBV19	TRBD1	TRBJ1-1	-	TGTGCCAGTAGGGGGGACAGGGAATACACTGAAGCTTTCTTT	CASRGDREYTEAFF
TRBV30	TRBD1	TRBJ1-1	-	TGTGCCCGTCACAGGGGGCTGGACACTGAAGCTTTCTTT	CARHRGLDTEAFF
TRBV5-6	-	TRBJ1-1	-	TGTGCCAGCAGCCCGATTGCAGGGGCGGAGACTGAAGCTTTCTTT	CASSPIAGAETEAFF
TRBV14	TRBD1	TRBJ1-6	few	TGTGCCAGCAGCCAAGGGACAGGGGGTTCACCCCTCCACTTT	CASSQGTGGSPLHF